Each of the 7 T cell receptor beta chains below was sequenced from the same sample in a study of cytomegalovirus exposure and HLA in healthy donors. Use of 60 Vbeta and 13 Jbeta primers characterized the PCR. Assay used: immunoSEQ multiplex PCR; TCRdb lists only in-frame clones, some missing. The table shows about 120,000 clones, with roughly 80% occurring only once. Sequencing was performed on PBMCs. The source of these receptors is a woman aged 45 to 65 in good health and CMV-seronegative.

This clone was detected only once. J is TRBJ2-5 and V is TRBV7-8; 13 positions match TRBD2. This CDR3 spans 14 amino acids. With 1 base clipped from V and 14 bases from J, the junction kept 7 bases outside the gene matches. Germline V CDR1 and CDR2: SGHVS, FQNEAQ. The CDR3 spells CASSLELAGGAEYF. CDR3 nucleotides: TGTGCCAGCAGCTTAGAACTAGCGGGAGGGGCAGAATACTTC.

V and J are TRBV7-2 and TRBJ1-5; 11 bases agree with TRBD1. Unmatched junction bases numbered 4, after V lost 5 bases and J lost 7 bases. The CDR3 loop spans 14 amino acids. Germline CDR1 is SGHTA and CDR2 is FQGNSA. The CDR3 sequence: CASSGTGGGQPQHF. Written as DNA, the CDR3 is TGTGCCAGCAGCGGGACAGGGGGAGGGCAGCCCCAGCATTTT.

The genes are TRBV28 and TRBJ2-1; 9 bases are shared with TRBD1. The ends lost 5 bases at V and 7 bases at J; junction bases unmatched: 15. The CDR3 extends over 17 amino acids. Germline CDR1 reads MDHEN; CDR2 reads SYDVKM. As DNA, the CDR3 is TGTGCCAGCAGTACTTACGCCGGGACAGGGCCTCTGAATGAGCAGTTCTTC. It is translated as CASSTYAGTGPLNEQFF.

The J gene is TRBJ1-1, the V gene TRBV6-6; D gene ambiguous. Trimming pared 1 base from V and 5 bases from J, leaving 14 bases between. The length of the CDR3 is 15 residues. Germline V lookup: CDR1 MNHNY, CDR2 SVGAGI (reference sequence). The CDR3 nucleotides are TGTGCCAGCAGTTACTTTCGGGGAGGAGGTACTGAAGCTTTCTTT. Encoded protein: CASSYFRGGGTEAFF.

The chain recombines TRBV7-9 with TRBJ2-2; D gene ambiguous. The CDR3 spans 12 residues. With 5 bases removed from V and 7 bases from J, the gap between germline ends came to 8 bases. Per germline, CDR1 SEHNR and CDR2 FQNEAQ (reference sequence). CDR3 sequence (DNA): TGTGCCAGCAGCCTCGAGGTCGGGGAGCTGTTTTTT. It translates to CASSLEVGELFF.

This chain links TRBV29-1 with TRBJ1-1; no clear D gene. V was cut by 7 bases and J by 5 bases, with 14 bases left in between. CDR1 is SQVTM and CDR2 is ANQGSEA in the germline V gene. The length of the CDR3 is 12 residues. In DNA, the CDR3 is TGCAGCGGCCGCGGGGATTTGACTGAAGCTTTCTTT. This gives the protein CSGRGDLTEAFF.

The chain carries TRBV28 and TRBJ1-1, with TRBD1 matching 7 bases. The CDR3 extends over 14 amino acids. Germline CDR1 and CDR2: MDHEN and SYDVKM. V lost 6 bases to trimming and J lost 4 bases; unmatched junction nucleotides: 8. The CDR3 DNA reads TGTGCCAGCAGCCTCGGACAGGTGGGCACTGAAGCTTTCTTT. Encoded protein: CASSLGQVGTEAFF.